Listed below are T cell receptor beta chains from one sample, sequenced in a study of cytomegalovirus exposure and HLA in healthy donors. Clones were sequenced by immunoSEQ multiplex PCR, and TCRdb holds only the in-frame ones, with some missing. The repertoire holds approximately 210,000 clones, around 75% seen once, with nearly 0.4% in the top ten. Sequenced input: PBMCs. These receptors were taken from a male donor in good health and CMV-seropositive. Both conserved end residues are part of each CDR3. The D gene is left open where the match is weak. A row's size may be missing; if present it is once, few, many or a size class.

V gene	D gene	J gene	clone size	CDR3 protein	CDR3 DNA
TRBV5-8	.	TRBJ1-2	.	CASSSRSQGYYGYTF	TGTGCCAGCAGCTCCCGTTCCCAGGGATACTATGGCTACACCTTC
TRBV11-3	TRBD2	TRBJ2-2	.	CASRTSGRDTGELFF	TGTGCCAGCAGAACTAGCGGGAGGGACACCGGGGAGCTGTTTTTT
TRBV5-6	TRBD2	TRBJ2-5	.	CASSLVLAGETQYF	TGTGCCAGCAGCTTGGTTCTAGCGGGAGAGACCCAGTACTTC
TRBV9	TRBD2	TRBJ2-1	.	CASSVDSGRSNEQFF	TGTGCCAGCAGCGTAGACAGCGGGAGAAGCAATGAGCAGTTCTTC
TRBV7-2	.	TRBJ1-4	.	CASSLGGPNEKLFF	TGTGCCAGCAGCTTAGGGGGCCCCAATGAAAAACTGTTTTTT
TRBV7-6	.	TRBJ2-7	.	CASSPRTAASEQYF	TGTGCCAGCAGCCCCCGGACAGCCGCCTCCGAGCAGTACTTC
TRBV18	.	TRBJ2-2	.	CASSPAGFDPTFTGELFF	TGTGCCAGCTCACCCGCGGGTTTTGATCCCACCTTCACCGGGGAGCTGTTTTTT
TRBV9	TRBD1	TRBJ1-1	.	CASSVGGTGASTEAFF	TGTGCCAGCAGCGTAGGTGGGACAGGGGCAAGCACTGAAGCTTTCTTT
TRBV5-5	TRBD1	TRBJ1-2	.	CASSFIPTGDNYGYTF	TGTGCCAGCAGCTTCATCCCGACAGGGGATAACTATGGCTACACCTTC
TRBV9	TRBD1	TRBJ2-1	.	CASSVGPGTGNEQFF	TGTGCCAGCAGCGTAGGACCCGGGACAGGCAATGAGCAGTTCTTC
TRBV18	.	TRBJ2-2	few	CASSRILDRNTGELFF	TGTGCCAGCTCACGGATCCTGGACAGAAACACCGGGGAGCTGTTTTTT
TRBV9	.	TRBJ1-6	.	CASSVGGNRESPLHF	TGTGCCAGCAGCGTAGGGGGAAACAGGGAATCACCCCTCCACTTT
TRBV28	.	TRBJ1-5	.	CASGAENYSNQPQHF	TGTGCCAGCGGGGCGGAAAATTATAGCAATCAGCCCCAGCATTTT
TRBV9	TRBD1	TRBJ2-7	.	CASSPGTGAYEQYF	TGTGCCAGCAGCCCCGGGACAGGGGCCTACGAGCAGTACTTC
TRBV19	.	TRBJ1-3	.	CASSTLTPGAIEENTIYF	TGTGCCAGTAGTACACTAACTCCAGGGGCCATCGAAGAAAACACCATATATTTT
TRBV9	.	TRBJ2-1	.	CASSVQGASVYNEQFF	TGTGCCAGCAGCGTCCAAGGGGCATCGGTCTACAATGAGCAGTTCTTC
TRBV18	TRBD1	TRBJ2-7	once	CASSLRDSLGEQYF	TGTGCCAGCTCACTCCGGGACAGTCTCGGCGAGCAGTACTTC
TRBV27	TRBD1	TRBJ2-1	.	CASSQQGTRYYNEQFF	TGTGCCAGCAGTCAACAGGGGACCCGCTACTACAATGAGCAGTTCTTC
TRBV5-1	.	TRBJ2-7	once	CASSLRSTEQYF	TGCGCCAGCAGCTTGAGATCTACGGAGCAGTACTTC
TRBV29-1	.	TRBJ2-1	once	CSVAEAGRAPYNEQFF	TGCAGCGTTGCCGAAGCGGGTCGAGCCCCTTACAATGAGCAGTTCTTC
TRBV19	TRBD1	TRBJ1-5	few	CASSIPPGQAYSNQPQHF	TGTGCCAGTAGTATTCCTCCGGGACAGGCTTATAGCAATCAGCCCCAGCATTTT
TRBV6-1	.	TRBJ1-2	few	CASSEPESYGYTF	TGTGCCAGCAGTGAACCGGAGAGCTATGGCTACACCTTC
TRBV2	.	TRBJ1-4	.	CASSDGVNEKLFF	TGTGCCAGCAGTGACGGGGTGAATGAAAAACTGTTTTTT
TRBV12-5	TRBD1	TRBJ1-1	few	CASGPRQGSEAFF	TGTGCTAGTGGTCCTCGACAGGGCTCTGAAGCTTTCTTT
TRBV18	.	TRBJ2-7	.	CASSPLRDNLKQYF	TGTGCCAGCTCACCACTTCGGGACAACCTAAAGCAGTACTTC
TRBV5-5	.	TRBJ2-2	.	CASSLTTWPGELFF	TGTGCCAGCAGCCTTACTACTTGGCCCGGGGAGCTGTTTTTT
TRBV19	.	TRBJ2-5	.	CASSIDRGTQYF	TGTGCCAGTAGTATAGATCGGGGGACCCAGTACTTC
TRBV2	TRBD1	TRBJ1-5	few	CASSEHRGPQPQHF	TGTGCCAGCAGTGAACACAGGGGCCCCCAGCCCCAGCATTTT